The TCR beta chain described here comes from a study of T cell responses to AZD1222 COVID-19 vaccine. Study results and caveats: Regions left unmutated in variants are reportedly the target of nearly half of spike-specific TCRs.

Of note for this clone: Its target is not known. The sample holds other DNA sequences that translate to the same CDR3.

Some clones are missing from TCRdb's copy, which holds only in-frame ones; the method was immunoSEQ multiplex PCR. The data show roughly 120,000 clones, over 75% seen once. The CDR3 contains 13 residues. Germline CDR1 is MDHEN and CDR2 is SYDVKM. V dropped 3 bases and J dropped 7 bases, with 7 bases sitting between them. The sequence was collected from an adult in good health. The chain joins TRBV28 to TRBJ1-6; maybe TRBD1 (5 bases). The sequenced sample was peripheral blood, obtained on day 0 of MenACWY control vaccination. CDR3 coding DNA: TGTGCCAGCAGTTTCCGGGGCAATTCACCCCTCCACTTT. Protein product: CASSFRGNSPLHF. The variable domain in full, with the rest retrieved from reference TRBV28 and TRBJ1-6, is DVKVTQSSRYLVKRTGEKVFLECVQDMDHENMFWYRQDPGLGLRLIYFSYDVKMKEKGDIPEGYSVSREKKERFSLILESASTNQTSMYLCASSFRGNSPLHFGNGTRLTVT.